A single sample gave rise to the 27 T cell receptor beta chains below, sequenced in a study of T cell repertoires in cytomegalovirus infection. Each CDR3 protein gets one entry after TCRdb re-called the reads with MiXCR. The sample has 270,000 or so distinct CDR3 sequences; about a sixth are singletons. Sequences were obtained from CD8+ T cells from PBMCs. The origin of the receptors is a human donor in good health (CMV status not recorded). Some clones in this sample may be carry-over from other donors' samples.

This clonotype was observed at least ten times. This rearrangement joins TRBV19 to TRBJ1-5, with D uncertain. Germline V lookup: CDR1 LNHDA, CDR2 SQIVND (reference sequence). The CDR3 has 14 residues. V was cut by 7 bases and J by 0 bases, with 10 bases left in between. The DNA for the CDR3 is TGTGCCAGTAATATGGGGTATAGCAATCAGCCCCAGCATTTT. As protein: CASNMGYSNQPQHF.

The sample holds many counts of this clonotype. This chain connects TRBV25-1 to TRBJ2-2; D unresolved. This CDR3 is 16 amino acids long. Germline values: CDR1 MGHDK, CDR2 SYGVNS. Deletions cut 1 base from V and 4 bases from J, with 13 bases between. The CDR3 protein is CASSELVGQATGELFF. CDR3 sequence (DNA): TGTGCCAGCAGTGAATTGGTTGGGCAGGCCACCGGGGAGCTGTTTTTT. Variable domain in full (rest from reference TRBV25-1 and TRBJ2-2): EADIYQTPRYLVIGTGKKITLECSQTMGHDKMYWYQQDPGMELHLIHYSYGVNSTEKGDLSSESTVSRIRTEHFPLTLESARPSHTSQYLCASSELVGQATGELFFGEGSRLTVL.

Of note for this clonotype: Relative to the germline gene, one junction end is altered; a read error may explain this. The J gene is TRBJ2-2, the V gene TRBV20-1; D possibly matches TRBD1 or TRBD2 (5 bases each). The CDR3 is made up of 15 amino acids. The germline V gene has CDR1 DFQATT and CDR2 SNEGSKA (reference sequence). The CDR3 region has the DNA TGCAGTGCCCCACATGAGGGGACCCACACCCGGGAGCTGTTTTTT. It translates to CSAPHEGTHTRELFF.

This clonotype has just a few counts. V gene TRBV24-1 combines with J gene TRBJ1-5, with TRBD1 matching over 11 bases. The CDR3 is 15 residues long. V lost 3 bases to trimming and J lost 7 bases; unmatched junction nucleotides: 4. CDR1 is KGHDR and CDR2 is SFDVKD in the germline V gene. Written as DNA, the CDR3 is TGTGCCACCAGTGATGGACAGGGGGCACAGCAGCCCCAGCATTTT. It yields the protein CATSDGQGAQQPQHF.

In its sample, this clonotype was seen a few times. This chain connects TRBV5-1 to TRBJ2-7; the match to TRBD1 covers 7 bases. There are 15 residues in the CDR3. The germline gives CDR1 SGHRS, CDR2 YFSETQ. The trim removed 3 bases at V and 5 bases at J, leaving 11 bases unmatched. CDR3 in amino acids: CASSSPFDRANEQYF. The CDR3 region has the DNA TGCGCCAGCAGCTCCCCTTTCGACAGGGCCAACGAGCAGTACTTC.

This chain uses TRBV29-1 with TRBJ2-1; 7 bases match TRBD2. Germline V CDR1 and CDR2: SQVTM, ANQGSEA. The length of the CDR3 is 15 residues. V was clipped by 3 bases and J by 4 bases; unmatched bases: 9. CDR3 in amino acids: CSVEGREGFYNEQFF. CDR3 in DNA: TGCAGCGTTGAGGGGAGGGAGGGATTTTACAATGAGCAGTTCTTC.

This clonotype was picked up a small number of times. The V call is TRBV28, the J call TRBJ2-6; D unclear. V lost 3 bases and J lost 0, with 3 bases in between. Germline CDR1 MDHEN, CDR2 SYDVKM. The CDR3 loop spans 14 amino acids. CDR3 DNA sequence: TGTGCCAGCAGTTTTGTCTCTGGGGCCAACGTCCTGACTTTC. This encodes CASSFVSGANVLTF.

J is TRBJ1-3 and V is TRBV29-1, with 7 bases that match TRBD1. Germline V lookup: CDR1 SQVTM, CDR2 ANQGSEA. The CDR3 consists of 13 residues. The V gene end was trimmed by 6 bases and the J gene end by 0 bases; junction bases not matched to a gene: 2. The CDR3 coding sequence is TGCAGCGTGGGACAGAACTCTGGAAACACCATATATTTT. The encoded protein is CSVGQNSGNTIYF.

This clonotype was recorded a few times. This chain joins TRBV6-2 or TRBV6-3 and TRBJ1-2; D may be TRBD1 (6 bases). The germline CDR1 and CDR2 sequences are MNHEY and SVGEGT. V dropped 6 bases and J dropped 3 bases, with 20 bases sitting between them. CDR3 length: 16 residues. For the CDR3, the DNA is TGTGCCAGCAGCCAACCATCCCGGGGGGCTCACTATGGCTACACCTTC. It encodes CASSQPSRGAHYGYTF.

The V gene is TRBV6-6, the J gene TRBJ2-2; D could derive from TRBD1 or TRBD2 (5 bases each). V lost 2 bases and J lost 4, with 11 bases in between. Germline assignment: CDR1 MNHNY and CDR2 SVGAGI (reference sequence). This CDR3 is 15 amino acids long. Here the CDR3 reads CASSYPPGPTGELFF. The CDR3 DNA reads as TGTGCCAGCAGTTACCCACCGGGACCCACCGGGGAGCTGTTTTTT.

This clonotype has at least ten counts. The CDR3 bases are TGTGCCACGACAACCCTCAGGGGAATGAACACTGAAGCTTTCTTT. Amino acid sequence: CATTTLRGMNTEAFF. The V call is TRBV6-2 or TRBV6-3, the J call TRBJ1-1; tentative D call: TRBD1 (6 bases). V was cut by 10 bases and J by 0 bases, with 18 bases left in between. Germline V gene data show CDR1 as MNHEY and CDR2 as SVGEGT. The CDR3 covers 15 residues.

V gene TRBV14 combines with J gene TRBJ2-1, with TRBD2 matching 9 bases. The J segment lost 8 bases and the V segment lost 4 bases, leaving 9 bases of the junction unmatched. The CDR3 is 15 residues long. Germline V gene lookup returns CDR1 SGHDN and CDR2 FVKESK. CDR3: CASSPWASGAHEQFF. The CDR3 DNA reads TGTGCCAGCAGCCCGTGGGCTAGCGGGGCCCATGAGCAGTTCTTC.

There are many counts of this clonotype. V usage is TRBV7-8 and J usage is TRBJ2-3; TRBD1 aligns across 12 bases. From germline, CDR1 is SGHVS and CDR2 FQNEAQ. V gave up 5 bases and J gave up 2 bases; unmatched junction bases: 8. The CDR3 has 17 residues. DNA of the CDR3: TGTGCCAGCAGCCATACGGGACAGGGGGCTTCCACAGATACGCAGTATTTT. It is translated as CASSHTGQGASTDTQYF.

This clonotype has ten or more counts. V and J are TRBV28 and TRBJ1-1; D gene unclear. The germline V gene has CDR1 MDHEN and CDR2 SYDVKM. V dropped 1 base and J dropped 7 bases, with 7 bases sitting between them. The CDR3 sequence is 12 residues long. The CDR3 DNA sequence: TGTGCCAGCAGTTTATTGGGTATTGAAGCTTTCTTT. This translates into CASSLLGIEAFF.

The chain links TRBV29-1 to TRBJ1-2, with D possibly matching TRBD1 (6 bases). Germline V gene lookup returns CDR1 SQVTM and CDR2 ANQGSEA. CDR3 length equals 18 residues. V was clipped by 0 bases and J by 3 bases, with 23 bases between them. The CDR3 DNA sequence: TGCAGCGTTGAAGATTGGGCGGGGGCATCGGGTCTGTACTATGGCTACACCTTC. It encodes CSVEDWAGASGLYYGYTF. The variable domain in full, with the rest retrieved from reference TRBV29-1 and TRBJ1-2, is SAVISQKPSRDICQRGTSLTIQCQVDSQVTMMFWYRQQPGQSLTLIATANQGSEATYESGFVIDKFPISRPNLTFSTLTVSNMSPEDSSIYLCSVEDWAGASGLYYGYTFGSGTRLTVV.

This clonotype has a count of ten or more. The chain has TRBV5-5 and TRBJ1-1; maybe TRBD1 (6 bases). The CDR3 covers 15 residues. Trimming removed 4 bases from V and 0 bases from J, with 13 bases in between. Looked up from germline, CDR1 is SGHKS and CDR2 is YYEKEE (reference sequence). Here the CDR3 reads CASSPHRDMNTEAFF. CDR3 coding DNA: TGTGCCAGCAGCCCACACAGGGATATGAACACTGAAGCTTTCTTT.

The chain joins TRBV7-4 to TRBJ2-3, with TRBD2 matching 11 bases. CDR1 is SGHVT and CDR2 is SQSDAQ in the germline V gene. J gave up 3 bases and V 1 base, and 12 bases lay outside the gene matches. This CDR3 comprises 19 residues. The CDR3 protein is CASSLELASGGPGTDTQYF. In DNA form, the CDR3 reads TGTGCCAGCAGCTTAGAGCTGGCTAGCGGGGGGCCGGGGACAGATACGCAGTATTTT.

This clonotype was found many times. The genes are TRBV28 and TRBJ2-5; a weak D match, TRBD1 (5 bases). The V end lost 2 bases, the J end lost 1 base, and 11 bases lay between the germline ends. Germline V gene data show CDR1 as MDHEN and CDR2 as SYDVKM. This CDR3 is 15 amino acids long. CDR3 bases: TGTGCCAGCAGTTTACCAGACAGCGCCCAAGAGACCCAGTACTTC. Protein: CASSLPDSAQETQYF.

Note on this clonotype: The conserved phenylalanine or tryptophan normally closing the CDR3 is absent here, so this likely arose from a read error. CDR3 nucleotides: TGCGCCAGCAGCCAAGTGAGCGGGGGGGCGGGGGAGCAGTTCCTC. Translated, it gives CASSQVSGGAGEQFL. The chain recombines TRBV4-1 with TRBJ2-1, with TRBD2 matching 10 bases. The CDR3 has 15 residues. The J segment lost 10 bases and the V segment lost 1 base, leaving 7 bases of the junction unmatched. The germline gives CDR1 MGHRA, CDR2 YSYEKL.

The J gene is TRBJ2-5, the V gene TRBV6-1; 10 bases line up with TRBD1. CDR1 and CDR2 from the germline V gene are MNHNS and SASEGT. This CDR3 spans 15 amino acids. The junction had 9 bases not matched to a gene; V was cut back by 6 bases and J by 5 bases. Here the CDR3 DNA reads TGTGCCAGCAGCAGAGGGACAGGGGCGACCGAGACCCAGTACTTC. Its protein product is CASSRGTGATETQYF.

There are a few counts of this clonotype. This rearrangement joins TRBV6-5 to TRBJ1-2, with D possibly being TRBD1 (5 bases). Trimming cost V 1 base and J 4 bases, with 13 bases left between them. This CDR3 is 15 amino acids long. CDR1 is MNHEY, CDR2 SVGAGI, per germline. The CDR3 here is CASSYWPAGTYGYTF. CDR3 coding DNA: TGTGCCAGCAGTTACTGGCCTGCAGGGACCTATGGCTACACCTTC.

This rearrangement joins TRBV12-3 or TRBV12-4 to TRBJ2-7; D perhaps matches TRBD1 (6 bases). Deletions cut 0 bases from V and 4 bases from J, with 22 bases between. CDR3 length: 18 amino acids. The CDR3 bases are TGTGCCAGCAGTTTAGCCCTAGGGGATAAAGACAGGAGTTACGAGCAGTACTTC. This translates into CASSLALGDKDRSYEQYF.

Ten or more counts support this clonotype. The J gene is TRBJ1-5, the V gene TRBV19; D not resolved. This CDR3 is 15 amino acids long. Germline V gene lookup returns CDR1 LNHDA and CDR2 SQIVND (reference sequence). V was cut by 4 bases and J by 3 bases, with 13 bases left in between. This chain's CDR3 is CASSTLGGYNQPQHF. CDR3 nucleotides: TGTGCCAGTAGTACCCTGGGAGGGTACAATCAGCCCCAGCATTTT.

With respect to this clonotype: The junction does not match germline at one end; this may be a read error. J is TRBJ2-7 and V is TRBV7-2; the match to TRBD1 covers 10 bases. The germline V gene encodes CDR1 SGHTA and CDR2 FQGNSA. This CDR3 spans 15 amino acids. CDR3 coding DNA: TGTGCCGGCAGCGGGTCGGGACAGGGGTCCTACGAGCAGTACTTC. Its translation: CAGSGSGQGSYEQYF.

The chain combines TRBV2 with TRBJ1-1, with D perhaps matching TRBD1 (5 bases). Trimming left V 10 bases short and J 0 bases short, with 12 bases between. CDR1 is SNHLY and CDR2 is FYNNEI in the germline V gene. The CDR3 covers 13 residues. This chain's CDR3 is CAIPGGVNTEAFF. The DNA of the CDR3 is TGTGCCATCCCTGGGGGAGTGAACACTGAAGCTTTCTTT.

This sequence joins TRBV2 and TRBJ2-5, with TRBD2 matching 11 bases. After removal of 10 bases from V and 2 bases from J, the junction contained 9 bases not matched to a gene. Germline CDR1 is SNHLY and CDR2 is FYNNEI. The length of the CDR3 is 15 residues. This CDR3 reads CATLPTSGGQETQYF. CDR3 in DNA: TGTGCCACCCTGCCCACTAGCGGGGGACAAGAGACCCAGTACTTC.

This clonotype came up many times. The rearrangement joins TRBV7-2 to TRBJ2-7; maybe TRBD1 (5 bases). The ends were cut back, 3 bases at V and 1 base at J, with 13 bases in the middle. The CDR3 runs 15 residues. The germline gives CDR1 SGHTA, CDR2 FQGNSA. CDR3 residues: CASSLSQEVSYEQYF. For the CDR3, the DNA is TGTGCCAGCAGCTTGTCACAGGAAGTGTCCTACGAGCAGTACTTC.